The sequence of this T cell receptor (beta chain) was determined in a study of OX40 agonist ivuxolimab in advanced cancers. The V segment lost 4 bases and the J segment 3 bases; nucleotides outside the gene matches: 17. From germline, CDR1 is SGHRS and CDR2 YFSETQ. This CDR3 has 18 amino acids. TCRdb's copy holds only in-frame clones and misses some; the assay was immunoSEQ multiplex PCR. The repertoire includes approximately 56,000 clones, more than 75% of them detected once, and under 2% sits in the top ten. The TCR sequence derives from an adult with an advanced solid tumor such as melanoma, head and neck, liver or kidney cancer. This sequence joins TRBV5-1 and TRBJ2-3; 7 bases match TRBD2. The sample consisted of CD4+ or CD8+ T cells sorted from blood, taken in a trial of the OX40 agonist ivuxolimab. CDR3 DNA sequence: TGCGCCAGCAGCCCCCCCGGGTCGGTAGGGAGGGTTACAGATACGCAGTATTTT. The encoded protein is CASSPPGSVGRVTDTQYF.